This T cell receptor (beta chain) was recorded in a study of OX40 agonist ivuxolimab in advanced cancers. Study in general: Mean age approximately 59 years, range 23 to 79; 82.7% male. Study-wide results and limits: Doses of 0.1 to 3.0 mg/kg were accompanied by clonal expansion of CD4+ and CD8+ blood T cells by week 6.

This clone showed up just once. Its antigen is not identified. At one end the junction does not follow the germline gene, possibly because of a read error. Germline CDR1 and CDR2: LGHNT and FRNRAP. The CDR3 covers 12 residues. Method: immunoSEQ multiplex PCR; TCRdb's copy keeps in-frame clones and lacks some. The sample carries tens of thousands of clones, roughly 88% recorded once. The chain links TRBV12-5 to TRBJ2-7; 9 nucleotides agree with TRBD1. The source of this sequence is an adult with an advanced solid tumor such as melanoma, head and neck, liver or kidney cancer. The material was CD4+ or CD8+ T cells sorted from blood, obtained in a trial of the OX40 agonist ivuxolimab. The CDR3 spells CASGLVRGTGLF. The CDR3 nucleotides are TGTGCTAGTGGTTTGGTACGAGGGACAGGGCTCTTC.